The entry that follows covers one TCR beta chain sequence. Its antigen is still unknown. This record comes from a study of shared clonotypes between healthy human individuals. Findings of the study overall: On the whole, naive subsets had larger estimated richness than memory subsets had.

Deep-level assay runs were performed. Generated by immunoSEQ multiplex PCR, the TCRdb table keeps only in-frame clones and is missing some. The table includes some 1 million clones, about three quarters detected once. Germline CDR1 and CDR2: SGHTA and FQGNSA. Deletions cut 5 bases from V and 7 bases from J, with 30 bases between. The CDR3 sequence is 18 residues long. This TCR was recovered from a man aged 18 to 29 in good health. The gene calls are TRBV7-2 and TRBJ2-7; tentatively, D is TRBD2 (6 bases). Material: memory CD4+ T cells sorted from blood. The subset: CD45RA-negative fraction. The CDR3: CASSLRGVFGGVLGEQYF. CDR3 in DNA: TGTGCCAGCAGCCTTAGGGGTGTCTTCGGGGGAGTTTTAGGGGAGCAGTACTTC.